This T cell receptor (beta chain) was recovered during a study of metastatic and nonmetastatic thyroid tumors. CDR3 length equals 15 residues. Germline CDR1 and CDR2: DFQATT and SNEGSKA (reference sequence). V dropped 6 bases and J dropped 7; count of bases not matched to a gene: 7. This clone is medium-sized. TCRdb reanalyzed the PCR reads via MiXCR. The table shows 30,000 to 45,000 clones, with 25% to 30% occurring only once. Every patient underwent thyroid surgery untreated. The chain combines TRBV20-1 with TRBJ2-2, with 14 bases fitting TRBD2. Sequenced: blood. The clonotype originates from a male donor with papillary thyroid cancer or a benign thyroid nodule (not recorded which). Some clones in this sample may be carry-over from other donors' samples. The CDR3, as DNA: TGCAGTGCGCGGGGACTAGCGGGAGACTTCGGGGAGCTGTTTTTT. Translating gives CSARGLAGDFGELFF.